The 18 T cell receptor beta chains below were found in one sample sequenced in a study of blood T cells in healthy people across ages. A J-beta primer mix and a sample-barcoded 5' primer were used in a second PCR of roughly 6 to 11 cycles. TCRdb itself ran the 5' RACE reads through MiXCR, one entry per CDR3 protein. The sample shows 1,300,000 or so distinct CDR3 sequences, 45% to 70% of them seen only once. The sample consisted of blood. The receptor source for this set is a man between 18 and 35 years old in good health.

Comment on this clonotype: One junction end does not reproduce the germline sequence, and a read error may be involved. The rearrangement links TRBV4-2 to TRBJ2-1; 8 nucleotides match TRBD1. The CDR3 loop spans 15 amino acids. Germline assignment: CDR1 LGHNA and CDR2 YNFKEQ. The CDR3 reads CASSQDRQGNNEQLF. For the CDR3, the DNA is TGTGCCAGCAGCCAAGATAGACAGGGGAACAATGAGCAGTTATTC.

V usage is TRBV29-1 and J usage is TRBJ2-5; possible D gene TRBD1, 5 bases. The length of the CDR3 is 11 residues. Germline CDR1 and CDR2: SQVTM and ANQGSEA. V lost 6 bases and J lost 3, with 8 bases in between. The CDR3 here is CSVVREETQYF. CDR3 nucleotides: TGCAGCGTCGTCAGGGAAGAGACCCAGTACTTC.

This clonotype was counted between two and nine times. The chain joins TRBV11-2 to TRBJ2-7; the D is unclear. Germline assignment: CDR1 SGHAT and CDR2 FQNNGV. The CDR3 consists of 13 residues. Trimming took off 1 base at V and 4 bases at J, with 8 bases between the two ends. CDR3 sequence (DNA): TGTGCCAGCAGCTTAGGCCCCCAATACGAGCAGTACTTC. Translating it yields CASSLGPQYEQYF.

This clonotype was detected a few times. The DNA for the CDR3 is TGTGCCAGCAGTCAAGGACAGGGCAATGAGCAGTACTTC. Protein: CASSQGQGNEQYF. The V call is TRBV27, the J call TRBJ2-5; TRBD1 matches 8 bases. Germline V CDR1 and CDR2: MNHEY, SMNVEV (reference sequence). V was pared by 5 bases and J by 11 bases, with 10 bases of the junction left unmatched. The CDR3 has 13 amino acids.

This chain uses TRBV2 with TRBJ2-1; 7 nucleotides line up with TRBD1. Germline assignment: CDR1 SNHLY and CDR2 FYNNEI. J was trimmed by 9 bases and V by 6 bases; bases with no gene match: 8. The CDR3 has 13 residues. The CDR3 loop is CASSPDRRLEQFF. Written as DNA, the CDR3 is TGTGCCAGCAGCCCGGACAGGCGTCTTGAGCAGTTCTTC.

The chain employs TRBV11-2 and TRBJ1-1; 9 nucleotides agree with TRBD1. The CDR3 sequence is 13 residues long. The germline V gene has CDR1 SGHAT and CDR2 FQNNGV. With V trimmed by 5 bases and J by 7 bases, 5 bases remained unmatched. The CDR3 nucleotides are TGTGCCAGCAGCAAGGGACAGGGTAGTGAAGCTTTCTTT. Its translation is CASSKGQGSEAFF.

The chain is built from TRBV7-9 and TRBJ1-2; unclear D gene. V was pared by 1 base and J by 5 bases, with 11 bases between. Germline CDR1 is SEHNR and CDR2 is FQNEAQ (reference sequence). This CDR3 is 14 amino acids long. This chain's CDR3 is CASSLVSVLYGYTF. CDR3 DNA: TGTGCCAGCAGCTTAGTGTCAGTTCTTTATGGCTACACCTTC. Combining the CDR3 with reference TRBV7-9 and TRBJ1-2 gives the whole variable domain DTGVSQNPRHKITKRGQNVTFRCDPISEHNRLYWYRQTLGQGPEFLTYFQNEAQLEKSRLLSDRFSAERPKGSFSTLEIQRTEQGDSAMYLCASSLVSVLYGYTFGSGTRLTVV.

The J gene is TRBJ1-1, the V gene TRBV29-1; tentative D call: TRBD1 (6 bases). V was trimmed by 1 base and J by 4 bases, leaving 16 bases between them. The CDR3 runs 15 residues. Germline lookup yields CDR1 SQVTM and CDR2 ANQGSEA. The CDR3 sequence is CSVEGGQGFITEAFF. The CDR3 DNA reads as TGCAGCGTTGAAGGTGGCCAGGGGTTTATCACTGAAGCTTTCTTT.

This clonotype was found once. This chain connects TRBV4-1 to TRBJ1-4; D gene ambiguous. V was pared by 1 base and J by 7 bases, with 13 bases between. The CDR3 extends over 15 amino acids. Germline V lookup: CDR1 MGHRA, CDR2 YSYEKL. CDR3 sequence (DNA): TGCGCCAGCAGCCAAGGACCGTCCAGGACTGAAAAACTGTTTTTT. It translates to CASSQGPSRTEKLFF.

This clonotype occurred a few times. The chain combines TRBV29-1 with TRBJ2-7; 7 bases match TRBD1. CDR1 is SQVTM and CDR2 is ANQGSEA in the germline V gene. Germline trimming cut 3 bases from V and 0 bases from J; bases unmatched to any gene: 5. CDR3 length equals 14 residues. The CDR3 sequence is CSVEETGISYEQYF. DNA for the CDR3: TGCAGCGTTGAGGAGACAGGGATCTCCTACGAGCAGTACTTC.

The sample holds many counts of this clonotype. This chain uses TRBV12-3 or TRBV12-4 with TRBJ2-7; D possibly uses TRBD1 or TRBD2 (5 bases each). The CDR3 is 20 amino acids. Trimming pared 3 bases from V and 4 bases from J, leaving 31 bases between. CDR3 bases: TGTGCCAGCAGTTTCGGACGCCCGGGACCACGAACCCCCTTCTTTTACGAGCAGTACTTC. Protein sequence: CASSFGRPGPRTPFFYEQYF.

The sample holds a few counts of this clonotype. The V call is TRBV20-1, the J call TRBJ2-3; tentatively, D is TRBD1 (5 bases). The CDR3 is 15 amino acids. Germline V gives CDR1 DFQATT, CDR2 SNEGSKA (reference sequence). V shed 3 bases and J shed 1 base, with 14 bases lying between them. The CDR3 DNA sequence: TGCAGTGCTAGTGTCAGGGTTGTTCGCACAGATACGCAGTATTTT. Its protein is CSASVRVVRTDTQYF.

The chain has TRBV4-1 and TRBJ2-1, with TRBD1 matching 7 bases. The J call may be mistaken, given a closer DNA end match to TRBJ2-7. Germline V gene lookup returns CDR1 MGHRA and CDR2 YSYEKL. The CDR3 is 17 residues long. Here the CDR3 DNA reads TGCGCCAGCAGCCACGACCCGACAGGGTTATTAGACAATGAGCAGTACTTC. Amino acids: CASSHDPTGLLDNEQYF.

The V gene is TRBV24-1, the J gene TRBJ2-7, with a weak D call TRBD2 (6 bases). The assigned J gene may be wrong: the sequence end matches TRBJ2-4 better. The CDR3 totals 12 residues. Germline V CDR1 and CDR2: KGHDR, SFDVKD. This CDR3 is CATSDLSGIQYF. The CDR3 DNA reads TGTGCCACCAGTGACCTTAGCGGCATTCAGTACTTC.

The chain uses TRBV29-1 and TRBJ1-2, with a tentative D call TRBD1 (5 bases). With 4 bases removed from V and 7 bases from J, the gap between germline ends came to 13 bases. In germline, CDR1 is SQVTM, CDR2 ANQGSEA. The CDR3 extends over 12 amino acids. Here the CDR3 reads CSVGRPQGGYTF. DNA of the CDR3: TGCAGCGTTGGTCGGCCCCAGGGTGGCTACACCTTC. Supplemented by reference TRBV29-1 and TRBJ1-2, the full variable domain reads SAVISQKPSRDICQRGTSLTIQCQVDSQVTMMFWYRQQPGQSLTLIATANQGSEATYESGFVIDKFPISRPNLTFSTLTVSNMSPEDSSIYLCSVGRPQGGYTFGSGTRLTVV.

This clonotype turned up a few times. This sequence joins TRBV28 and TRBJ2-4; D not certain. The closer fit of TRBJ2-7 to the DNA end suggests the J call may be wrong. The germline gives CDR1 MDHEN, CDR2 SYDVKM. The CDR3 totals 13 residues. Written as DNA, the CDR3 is TGTGCCAGCAGTTCCCCCGCAGGCTACGAGCAGTACTTC. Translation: CASSSPAGYEQYF.

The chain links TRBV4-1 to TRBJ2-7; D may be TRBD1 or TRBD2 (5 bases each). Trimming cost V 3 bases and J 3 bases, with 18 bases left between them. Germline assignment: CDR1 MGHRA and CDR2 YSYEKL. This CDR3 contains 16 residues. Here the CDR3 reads CASSQASGTRLYEQYF. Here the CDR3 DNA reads TGCGCCAGCAGCCAGGCGTCCGGGACGAGACTCTACGAGCAGTACTTC.

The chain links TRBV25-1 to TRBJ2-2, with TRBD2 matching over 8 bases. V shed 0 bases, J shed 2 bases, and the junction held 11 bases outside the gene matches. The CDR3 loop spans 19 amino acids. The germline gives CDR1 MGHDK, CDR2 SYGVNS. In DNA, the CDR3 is TGTGCCAGCAGTGAATACGCGGGAGGCCAGTTAACCAACACCGGGGAGCTGTTTTTT. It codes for CASSEYAGGQLTNTGELFF.